These 2 T cell receptor beta chains came from one sample sequenced in a study of blood T cell repertoires in COVID-19. The assay was immunoSEQ multiplex PCR, and TCRdb's table has in-frame clones only and misses some. The profile covers approximately 190,000 clones, with approximately 86% appearing a single time and around 23% taken by the ten largest. The sample was PBMCs or T cells enriched from blood (not recorded which). These receptors all stem from a woman aged 40 to 55 in a cohort exposed to, infected with or recovered from COVID-19 (not recorded which).

The genes are TRBV5-1 and TRBJ1-1, with D unresolved. Germline loops: CDR1 SGHRS, CDR2 YFSETQ. V lost 2 bases to trimming and J lost 1 base, with 9 bases between them. This CDR3 has 14 amino acids. The CDR3 DNA sequence: TGCGCCAGCAGCTTATGGAGTGAGAACACTGAAGCTTTCTTT. It is translated as CASSLWSENTEAFF.

This clone was picked up many times. The V and J genes are TRBV6-4 and TRBJ2-3; 9 positions match TRBD2. The CDR3 runs to 15 residues. V lost 6 bases and J lost 0; bases outside the gene matches: 4. Germline assignment: CDR1 MRHNA and CDR2 SNTAGT. CDR3 DNA: TGTGCCAGCAGCAATAGCGGGGGAAGCACAGATACGCAGTATTTT. Translated, it gives CASSNSGGSTDTQYF.